The rows below give T cell receptor beta chains drawn from one sample of a study of blood T cell repertoires in COVID-19. Produced via immunoSEQ multiplex PCR; TCRdb's table is partial and in-frame only. In the table there are hundreds of thousands of clones, about four fifths of which are singletons. Sequencing was done on a sample of peripheral blood. The receptors shown here come from a woman aged 80 or older with acute or convalescent COVID-19. Both conserved end residues are part of each CDR3. The D gene is left open where the match is weak. Clone sizes are given selectively: once, few, many, or a class where the clone is expanded.

cdr3_length j_call clone_size d_call v_call cdr3_nt cdr3_aa
16 TRBJ2-5 NA NA TRBV10-3 TGTGCCATCAGTGAGACCCAAGGGGGGGTCGGGGAGACCCAGTACTTC CAISETQGGVGETQYF
13 TRBJ1-1 NA NA TRBV30 TGTGCCTGGAGCCACCAGGGGAACACTGAAGCTTTCTTT CAWSHQGNTEAFF
13 TRBJ2-7 few TRBD1 TRBV3-1/TRBV3-2 TGTGCCAGCACCCAGGGGACAGGGACAAGGCAGTACTTC CASTQGTGTRQYF
13 TRBJ1-1 NA NA TRBV13 TGTGCCAGCAGCCGGACAGCGAACACTGAAGCTTTCTTT CASSRTANTEAFF
13 TRBJ2-2 NA TRBD2 TRBV10-3 TGTGCCATCAGAGGACTAGCCGCCGGGGAGCTGTTTTTT CAIRGLAAGELFF
15 TRBJ2-2 few TRBD2 TRBV6-5 TGTGCCAGCAGGCTCGGACTAGGTACTGCCGGGGAGCTGTTTTTT CASRLGLGTAGELFF
14 TRBJ2-3 NA TRBD2 TRBV30 TGTGCCTGGACGGCGGGAGGGGGGACAGATACGCAGTATTTT CAWTAGGGTDTQYF
15 TRBJ2-7 NA NA TRBV6-1 TGTGCCAGCAGTGAACCAGGACAAGGGACCTACGAGCAGTACTTC CASSEPGQGTYEQYF
14 TRBJ2-5 few TRBD2 TRBV7-2 TGTGCCAGCAGCTTAGGTAGCGGGGGCGAGACCCAGTACTTC CASSLGSGGETQYF
15 TRBJ1-2 NA NA TRBV7-2 TGTGCCAGCAGCCGTAATCCGACAGATACACATGGCTACACCTTC CASSRNPTDTHGYTF
13 TRBJ1-1 NA TRBD1 TRBV29-1 TGCAGCTTCCGGGACAGGGGGAACACTGAAGCTTTCTTT CSFRDRGNTEAFF
16 TRBJ1-4 once NA TRBV4-2 TGTGCCAGCAGCCAAGTCCCACCAGAGGGCTTCGAAAAACTGTTTTTT CASSQVPPEGFEKLFF
13 TRBJ1-4 NA NA TRBV6-5 TGTGCCAGCAAGGAACAGGGCCATGAAAAACTGTTTTTT CASKEQGHEKLFF
17 TRBJ2-3 NA TRBD2 TRBV14 TGTGCCAGCAGCCTACTAGCGGGACTTACGGTATTGGATACGCAGTATTTT CASSLLAGLTVLDTQYF
15 TRBJ1-4 NA TRBD1 TRBV7-9 TGTGCCAGCAGCCTTCCGGGACAGGGAAATGAAAAACTGTTTTTT CASSLPGQGNEKLFF
15 TRBJ1-6 NA NA TRBV11-3 TGTGCCAGCAGCTTCGGGAGCTCCTATAATTCACCCCTCCACTTT CASSFGSSYNSPLHF
15 TRBJ1-6 NA NA TRBV7-3 TGTGCCAGCAGCGTACAGGGAGATGGGGATTCACCCCTCCACTTT CASSVQGDGDSPLHF
19 TRBJ2-1 once TRBD2 TRBV5-6 TGTGCCAGCAGCTTGGGGCCCGAACCTACTAGCGGGAAAGACAATGAGCAGTTCTTC CASSLGPEPTSGKDNEQFF
15 TRBJ1-4 NA TRBD1 TRBV11-2 TGTGCCAGCAGCTTATCAGGGGGCCATAATGAAAAACTGTTTTTT CASSLSGGHNEKLFF
15 TRBJ2-7 NA TRBD2 TRBV10-3 TGTGCCATCAATGAAGCGGGGTCGGAACGGTACGAGCAGTACTTC CAINEAGSERYEQYF
12 TRBJ1-1 NA NA TRBV11-2 TGTGCCAGCAGCGTTGCAGGGGTTGAAGCTTTCTTT CASSVAGVEAFF
15 TRBJ1-4 NA NA TRBV30 TGTGCCTGGAGTGTCGCGAACTCGGCGAGGGAAAAACTGTTTTTT CAWSVANSAREKLFF
12 TRBJ2-1 many NA TRBV11-1 TGTGCCAGCAGCCGAGGGCAACCCGAGCAGTTCTTC CASSRGQPEQFF
15 TRBJ2-7 NA NA TRBV5-1 TGCGCCAGCAGTAATACCGGGCCAGGGTCCTACGAGCAGTACTTC CASSNTGPGSYEQYF
14 TRBJ2-1 NA TRBD1 TRBV9 TGTGCCAGCAGCTATTCCGGGACAGACAATGAGCAGTTCTTC CASSYSGTDNEQFF
14 TRBJ1-5 few TRBD1 TRBV10-2 TGCGCCAGCAGAGCAGGGGGCGCGGGTCAGCCCCAGCATTTT CASRAGGAGQPQHF
13 TRBJ1-2 few NA TRBV11-3 TGTGCCAGCAGCCCTGGACAGTATTATGGCTACACCTTC CASSPGQYYGYTF
14 TRBJ1-5 NA TRBD1 TRBV3-1/TRBV3-2 TGTGCCAGCAGCCAGGGACAGGCCAATCAGCCCCAGCATTTT CASSQGQANQPQHF
20 TRBJ1-2 NA NA TRBV5-1 TGCGCCAGCAGCTTGGAGGGGGGGCCGACAACTGGCCTAGCTAACTATGGCTACACCTTC CASSLEGGPTTGLANYGYTF
15 TRBJ1-1 NA NA TRBV5-1 TGCGCCAGCAGCTTGGATCCAGATGCGAACACTGAAGCTTTCTTT CASSLDPDANTEAFF
16 TRBJ1-1 NA TRBD1 TRBV18 TGTGCCAGCTCACCACCGATCCGAGGGGGCGCGACTGAAGCTTTCTTT CASSPPIRGGATEAFF
14 TRBJ2-5 once TRBD1 TRBV18 TGTGCCAGCTCACCACCGTTACAGGGGGAGACCCAGTACTTC CASSPPLQGETQYF